A selection of T cell receptor beta chains follows, all from one sample in a study of human T cells and chemical hapten exposure. MiXCR, run by TCRdb on the RACE reads, gives a single entry per CDR3 protein. The data hold some 400,000 distinct CDR3 sequences, with nearly 5% observed a single time. The sample in question was whole blood, obtained in connection with sensitization to the hapten diphenylcyclopropenone (DPC). The receptor set was obtained from a woman aged 45-65 years with alopecia areata. Some clones in this sample may be carry-over from other donors' samples. CDR3s include the opening cysteine and the closing phenylalanine or tryptophan. A D gene is named only where the DNA matches it firmly. Some rows have no size entry. The others give once, few or many, or a class for an expanded clone.

J gene | V gene | clone size | D gene | CDR3 protein | CDR3 DNA
TRBJ2-7 | TRBV28 | . | . | CASSVQDSYEQYF | TGTGCCAGCAGTGTGCAGGATTCCTACGAGCAGTACTTC
TRBJ1-1 | TRBV6-6 | many | . | CASSWGGDTEAFF | TGTGCCAGCAGTTGGGGAGGGGACACTGAAGCTTTCTTT
TRBJ1-6 | TRBV12-2 | many | . | CASRPSRHLLSSYNSPLHF | TGTGCAAGTCGCCCCTCCCGCCACCTACTCAGCTCCTATAATTCACCCCTCCACTTT
TRBJ2-1 | TRBV12-3/TRBV12-4 | many | . | CASSLGGAGYNEQFF | TGTGCCAGCAGTTTGGGGGGCGCGGGGTACAATGAGCAGTTCTTC
TRBJ2-7 | TRBV12-3/TRBV12-4 | many | TRBD1 | CASSAGTGDEQYF | TGTGCCAGCAGTGCCGGGACAGGGGACGAGCAGTACTTC
TRBJ2-7 | TRBV28 | many | . | CASSLFTRGPGSDEQYF | TGTGCCAGCAGTTTATTTACGCGCGGCCCCGGGTCCGACGAGCAGTACTTC
TRBJ1-3 | TRBV6-5 | many | . | CASSYSSSPTIYF | TGTGCCAGCAGTTACTCTTCCAGCCCCACCATATATTTT
TRBJ1-5 | TRBV5-8 | . | . | CASSPWDGSGNQPQHF | TGTGCCAGCAGCCCCTGGGACGGGTCGGGCAATCAGCCCCAGCATTTT
TRBJ1-5 | TRBV29-1 | many | . | CSVMADNQPQHF | TGCAGCGTTATGGCAGACAATCAGCCCCAGCATTTT
TRBJ1-5 | TRBV5-6 | many | . | CASSLRQGPQHF | TGTGCCAGCAGCTTGCGTCAGGGCCCCCAGCATTTT
TRBJ2-5 | TRBV7-8 | many | . | CASSSVSPRETQYF | TGTGCCAGCAGCTCGGTTAGTCCTCGGGAGACCCAGTACTTC
TRBJ2-6 | TRBV4-3 | few | . | CASSQDRGRGANVLTF | TGCGCCAGCAGCCAAGACCGGGGGCGGGGGGCCAACGTCCTGACTTTC
TRBJ1-1 | TRBV29-1 | . | TRBD1 | CSGRGLNTEAFF | TGCAGCGGCAGGGGGCTAAACACTGAAGCTTTCTTT
TRBJ2-3 | TRBV20-1 | few | TRBD2 | CSASLDAGETDTQYF | TGCAGTGCCTCCCTGGACGCGGGAGAGACAGATACGCAGTATTTT
TRBJ1-5 | TRBV10-3 | many | . | CAISESGGRGQPQHF | TGTGCCATCAGTGAGTCGGGGGGCAGGGGTCAGCCCCAGCATTTT
TRBJ2-1 | TRBV6-5 | many | . | CASSYSGVGGNNEQFF | TGTGCCAGCAGTTACTCGGGGGTCGGAGGGAACAATGAGCAGTTCTTC
TRBJ2-7 | TRBV4-1 | few | . | CASSQEGGPGHKFYEQYF | TGCGCCAGCAGCCAAGAAGGGGGGCCGGGACATAAGTTCTACGAGCAGTACTTC
TRBJ2-7 | TRBV6-2/TRBV6-3 | many | . | CASSSEESSSYEQYF | TGTGCCAGCAGTTCTGAGGAATCGAGCTCCTACGAGCAGTACTTC
TRBJ2-3 | TRBV24-1 | many | . | CATESGERIDTQYF | TGTGCCACCGAATCAGGGGAGAGGATAGATACGCAGTATTTT
TRBJ2-1 | TRBV4-2 | . | TRBD2 | CASSPGGPGSNEQFF | TGTGCCAGCAGCCCGGGAGGGCCCGGGAGCAATGAGCAGTTCTTC
TRBJ2-3 | TRBV7-2 | many | . | CASSLTGDTQYF | TGTGCCAGCAGCTTGACCGGAGATACGCAGTATTTT
TRBJ1-2 | TRBV10-3 | many | TRBD1 | CAISESIQGGPGGYTF | TGTGCCATCAGTGAGTCGATACAGGGGGGTCCTGGAGGCTACACCTTC
TRBJ1-1 | TRBV27 | many | . | CASSFRRPGLGTEAFF | TGTGCCAGCAGTTTTCGCCGTCCGGGGCTGGGGACTGAAGCTTTCTTT
TRBJ2-3 | TRBV28 | many | TRBD1 | CASSPHPQGAGDTQYF | TGTGCCAGCAGTCCCCACCCCCAGGGGGCCGGAGATACGCAGTATTTT
TRBJ1-1 | TRBV29-1 | many | . | CSGEGNTEAFF | TGCAGCGGAGAGGGGAACACTGAAGCTTTCTTT
TRBJ2-3 | TRBV5-1 | few | . | CASSNGEVTDTQYF | TGCGCCAGCAGCAACGGGGAGGTGACAGATACGCAGTATTTT
TRBJ2-3 | TRBV12-3/TRBV12-4 | many | TRBD2 | CASRSRLGTSATDTQYF | TGTGCCAGCAGGTCTCGCCTCGGGACTAGCGCAACAGATACGCAGTATTTT
TRBJ2-1 | TRBV18 | many | TRBD2 | CASSPTTSGSWNEQFF | TGTGCCAGCTCACCTACGACTAGCGGGAGTTGGAATGAGCAGTTCTTC
TRBJ1-3 | TRBV10-3 | many | . | CAISSSPGAGNTIYF | TGTGCCATCAGTTCTTCTCCAGGGGCTGGAAACACCATATATTTT
TRBJ2-2 | TRBV5-4 | many | . | CASSWKGELFF | TGTGCCAGCAGCTGGAAAGGGGAGCTGTTTTTT
TRBJ2-7 | TRBV12-3/TRBV12-4 | many | . | CASTTSSYEQYF | TGTGCCAGCACCACCAGCTCCTACGAGCAGTACTTC
TRBJ2-1 | TRBV5-4 | many | . | CASSLEAASDFEQFF | TGTGCCAGCAGCTTGGAGGCGGCATCCGACTTTGAGCAGTTCTTC
TRBJ2-3 | TRBV29-1 | few | TRBD1 | CSVTTGETDTQYF | TGCAGCGTTACGACAGGGGAGACAGATACGCAGTATTTT
TRBJ2-4 | TRBV7-9 | many | . | CASSSERLDIQYF | TGTGCCAGCAGCTCGGAACGGCTAGACATTCAGTACTTC
TRBJ2-1 | TRBV4-2 | . | TRBD2 | CASSQDNGGGDEQFF | TGTGCCAGCAGCCAAGATAACGGGGGGGGCGACGAGCAGTTCTTC
TRBJ2-3 | TRBV7-2 | many | . | CASSLYRRLSTDTQYF | TGTGCCAGCAGCTTGTACAGGAGACTTAGCACAGATACGCAGTATTTT
TRBJ2-1 | TRBV6-2/TRBV6-3 | many | TRBD2 | CASSQTSLAGEGQFF | TGTGCCAGCAGCCAAACATCATTAGCGGGAGAGGGGCAGTTCTTC
TRBJ1-6 | TRBV5-1 | . | . | CASSPIAGQTNSPLHF | TGCGCCAGCAGCCCCATCGCGGGGCAGACTAATTCACCCCTCCACTTT
TRBJ2-3 | TRBV27 | many | TRBD2 | CASSSASGVTDTQYF | TGTGCCAGCAGTTCTGCTAGCGGAGTGACAGATACGCAGTATTTT
TRBJ2-1 | TRBV5-4 | . | . | CASSLSGGLYNEQFF | TGTGCCAGCAGCTTGTCAGGGGGACTATACAATGAGCAGTTCTTC
TRBJ1-5 | TRBV12-3/TRBV12-4 | many | . | CASRPGGGIHGNQPQHF | TGTGCCAGCAGGCCCGGCGGGGGGATACACGGCAATCAGCCCCAGCATTTT
TRBJ2-6 | TRBV2 | few | . | CASSIFGAGANVLTF | TGTGCCAGCAGTATCTTCGGAGCTGGGGCCAACGTCCTGACTTTC
TRBJ2-7 | TRBV28 | . | . | CASSFALYEQYF | TGTGCCAGCAGTTTCGCCCTCTACGAGCAGTACTTC
TRBJ2-3 | TRBV10-3 | few | . | CAISRETSTDTQYF | TGTGCCATCAGCAGGGAAACTAGCACAGATACGCAGTATTTT
TRBJ2-3 | TRBV9 | many | . | CASSVAGSTDTQYF | TGTGCCAGCAGCGTAGCGGGAAGCACAGATACGCAGTATTTT
TRBJ1-5 | TRBV7-6 | many | TRBD1 | CASSPGTAYSNDQPQHF | TGTGCCAGCAGCCCCGGGACAGCCTACTCTAATGATCAGCCCCAGCATTTT
TRBJ2-1 | TRBV7-6 | many | TRBD2 | CASSLEGLAGEDEQFF | TGTGCCAGCAGCTTAGAGGGACTAGCGGGTGAGGATGAGCAGTTCTTC
TRBJ1-1 | TRBV7-8 | . | . | CASSADRNTEAFF | TGTGCCAGCAGCGCGGACAGGAACACTGAAGCTTTCTTT
TRBJ1-1 | TRBV20-1 | many | . | CSAVDTGWNTEAFF | TGCAGTGCTGTAGACACAGGGTGGAACACTGAAGCTTTCTTT
TRBJ1-6 | TRBV7-9 | many | TRBD1 | CASSPGQGARNSPLHF | TGTGCCAGCAGCCCCGGACAGGGGGCGAGGAATTCACCCCTCCACTTT
TRBJ1-2 | TRBV12-3/TRBV12-4 | many | TRBD1 | CASRTTGDGKGYTF | TGTGCCAGCAGGACGACAGGGGATGGTAAAGGCTACACCTTC
TRBJ2-5 | TRBV5-1 | many | . | CASSYNRETQYF | TGCGCCAGCAGCTACAACAGGGAAACCCAGTACTTC
TRBJ1-1 | TRBV6-1 | many | . | CASRLPWETEAFF | TGTGCCAGCAGGCTCCCCTGGGAGACTGAAGCTTTCTTT
TRBJ2-2 | TRBV7-2 | many | TRBD2 | CASSLEGSGRGTGELFF | TGTGCCAGCAGCTTAGAAGGGAGCGGGAGAGGGACCGGGGAGCTGTTTTTT
TRBJ1-2 | TRBV4-2 | . | . | CASSQGTGSGYTF | TGTGCCAGCAGCCAAGGAACAGGGTCTGGCTACACCTTC